This is a list of T cell receptor beta chains from one sample in a study of immune characterization of retroperitoneal liposarcoma. TCRdb ran MiXCR on the PCR reads and lists one entry per CDR3 protein. The sample carries over 10,000 distinct CDR3 sequences, about 50% recorded once. The sequencing sample was made of tumor tissue. Source of these receptors: a female donor with retroperitoneal liposarcoma. The CDR3 runs from the conserved cysteine through the conserved F or W. A D gene is named only where the DNA matches it firmly. Size tells how often a clone was seen (once, few, many) or the class of an expanded clone, and some rows leave it out.

j_call d_call clone_size v_call cdr3_aa cdr3_nt
TRBJ2-5 NA few TRBV27 CASSFGGETQYF TGTGCCAGCAGTTTTGGCGGCGAGACCCAGTACTTC
TRBJ2-5 NA NA TRBV7-2 CASSPPTRKETQYF TGTGCTAGCTCCCCCCCGACTAGGAAGGAGACCCAGTACTTC
TRBJ2-1 NA medium-sized TRBV6-1 CASSEGAGGSSYNEQFF TGTGCCAGCAGTGAAGGAGCAGGGGGGAGCTCCTACAATGAGCAGTTCTTC
TRBJ2-6 NA many TRBV27 CACRRSGANVLTF TGTGCCTGCAGAAGATCTGGGGCCAACGTCCTGACTTTC
TRBJ1-2 NA few TRBV7-8 CASSLVGQGSPSSYGYTF TGTGCCAGCAGCTTAGTGGGGCAAGGGAGCCCTTCTAGCTATGGCTACACCTTC
TRBJ1-2 TRBD1 NA TRBV25-1 CASSRTGTGRGYTF TGTGCCAGCAGCAGAACCGGGACAGGGAGGGGCTACACCTTC
TRBJ2-7 TRBD2 few TRBV6-6 CASRAAGTYEQYF TGTGCCAGCCGCGCAGCGGGGACCTACGAGCAGTACTTC
TRBJ2-3 TRBD2 many TRBV27 CASSPSLAGVSDTQYF TGTGCCAGCAGTCCATCACTAGCGGGAGTTAGTGATACGCAGTATTTT
TRBJ2-7 NA NA TRBV6-5 CASSYTGHEQYF TGTGCCAGCAGTTACACGGGCCACGAGCAGTACTTC
TRBJ2-1 NA medium-sized TRBV7-8 CASSLEGRSPLETQFF TGTGCCAGCAGCTTAGAGGGCCGGAGCCCGTTGGAGACCCAGTTCTTC
TRBJ2-5 NA few TRBV11-2 CASSKRAGEGETQYF TGTGCCAGCAGTAAACGGGCAGGGGAAGGAGAGACCCAGTACTTC
TRBJ2-1 NA NA TRBV12-5 CASGRIPNEQFF TGTGCTAGTGGCAGAATCCCAAATGAGCAGTTCTTC
TRBJ2-7 NA medium-sized TRBV7-2 CASSLEGSEQYF TGTGCCAGCAGCTTAGAAGGAAGCGAGCAGTACTTC
TRBJ2-7 NA NA TRBV11-2 CASNQVTVSEQYF TGTGCCAGCAATCAGGTGACGGTTTCCGAGCAGTACTTC
TRBJ2-1 NA NA TRBV6-1 CASTSATGHPWGHF TGTGCCAGCACCTCGGCGACAGGCCACCCCTGGGGGCACTTC
TRBJ2-1 TRBD2 NA TRBV7-2 CASSLTSGSSETQFF TGTGCCAGCAGCTTGACTAGCGGGTCTAGCGAGACCCAGTTCTTC
TRBJ2-7 NA few TRBV27 CASTLGGRGDEQYF TGTGCCAGCACCCTGGGGGGAAGAGGGGACGAGCAGTACTTC
TRBJ1-5 NA NA TRBV6-6 CASSYRDKRQPQHF TGTGCCAGCAGTTACCGGGACAAACGTCAGCCCCAGCATTTT
TRBJ2-7 TRBD2 once TRBV7-1 CATGGGTSGRSLERQYF TGTGCCACCGGCGGGGGGACTAGCGGGAGGTCCCTTGAGCGGCAGTACTTC
TRBJ2-1 NA few TRBV28 CASSFGGPQAEQFF TGTGCCAGCAGTTTCGGCGGTCCTCAGGCCGAGCAGTTCTTC